This T cell receptor beta chain was identified in a study of cytomegalovirus exposure and HLA in healthy donors. Turning to the study itself: Across more than 350 genotyped donors, approximately 81% landed in the Caucasian-associated ancestry cluster.

The CDR3 covers 15 residues. Germline values: CDR1 KGHSH, CDR2 LQKENI. The ends were cut back, 0 bases at V and 0 bases at J, with 7 bases in the middle. PCR amplification relied on 60 Vbeta primers (plus 13 Jbeta primers). Sequencing was performed with immunoSEQ multiplex PCR; in TCRdb, only in-frame clones are kept and a portion is missing. The sample lists about 70,000 clones, roughly 85% occurring once. Donors were ostensibly healthy at sampling, although undocumented immune exposures were probable. The sequenced material came from PBMCs. The receptor comes from a woman in her thirties in good health and CMV-seronegative. V usage is TRBV18 and J usage is TRBJ2-3, with D unclear. CDR3 DNA: TGTGCCAGCTCACCACCTAGCCTTAGCACAGATACGCAGTATTTT. Translating it yields CASSPPSLSTDTQYF.